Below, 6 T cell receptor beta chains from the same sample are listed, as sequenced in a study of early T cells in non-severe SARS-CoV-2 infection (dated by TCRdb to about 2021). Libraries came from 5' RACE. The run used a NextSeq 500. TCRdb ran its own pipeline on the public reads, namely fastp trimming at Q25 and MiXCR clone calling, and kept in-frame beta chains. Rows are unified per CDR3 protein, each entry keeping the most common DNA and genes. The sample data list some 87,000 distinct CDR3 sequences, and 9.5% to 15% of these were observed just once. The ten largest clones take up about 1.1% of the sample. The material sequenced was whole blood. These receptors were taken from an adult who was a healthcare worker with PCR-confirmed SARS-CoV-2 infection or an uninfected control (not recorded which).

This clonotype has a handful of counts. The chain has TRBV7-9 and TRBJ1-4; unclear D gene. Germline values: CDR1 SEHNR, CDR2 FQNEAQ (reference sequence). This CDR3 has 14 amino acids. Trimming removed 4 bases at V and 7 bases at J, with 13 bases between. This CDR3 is CASSSEVWGEKLFF. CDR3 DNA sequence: TGTGCCAGCAGCTCAGAGGTCTGGGGTGAAAAACTGTTTTTT.

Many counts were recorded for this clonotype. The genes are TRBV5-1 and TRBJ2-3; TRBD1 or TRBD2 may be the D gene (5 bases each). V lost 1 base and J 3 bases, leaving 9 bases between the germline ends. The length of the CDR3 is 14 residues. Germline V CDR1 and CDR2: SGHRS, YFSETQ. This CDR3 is CASSLMGVTDTQYF. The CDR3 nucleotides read TGCGCCAGCAGCTTGATGGGGGTAACAGATACGCAGTATTTT.

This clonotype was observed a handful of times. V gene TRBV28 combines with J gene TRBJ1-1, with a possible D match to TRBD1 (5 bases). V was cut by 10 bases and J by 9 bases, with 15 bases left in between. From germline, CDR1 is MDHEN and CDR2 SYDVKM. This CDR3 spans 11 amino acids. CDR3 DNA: TGTGCCACAGAGATGGGGGGAAAAGCTTTCTTT. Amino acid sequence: CATEMGGKAFF.

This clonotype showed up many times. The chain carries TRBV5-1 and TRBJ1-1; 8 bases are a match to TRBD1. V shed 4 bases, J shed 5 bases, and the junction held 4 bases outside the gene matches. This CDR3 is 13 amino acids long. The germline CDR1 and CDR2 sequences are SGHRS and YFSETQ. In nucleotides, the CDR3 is TGCGCCAGCAGCAGGACAGGGATGACTGAAGCTTTCTTT. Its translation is CASSRTGMTEAFF.

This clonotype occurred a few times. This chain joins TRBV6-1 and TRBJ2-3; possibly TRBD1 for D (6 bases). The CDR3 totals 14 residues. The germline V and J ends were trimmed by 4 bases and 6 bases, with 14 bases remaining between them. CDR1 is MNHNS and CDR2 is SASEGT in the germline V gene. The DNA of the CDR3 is TGTGCCAGCAGTGCGATTCAGGGGTTTGATACGCAGTATTTT. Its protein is CASSAIQGFDTQYF.

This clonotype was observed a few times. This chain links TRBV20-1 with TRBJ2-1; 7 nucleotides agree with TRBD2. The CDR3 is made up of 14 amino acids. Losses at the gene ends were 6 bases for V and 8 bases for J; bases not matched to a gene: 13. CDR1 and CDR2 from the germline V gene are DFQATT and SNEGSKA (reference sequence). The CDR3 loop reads CSARPSGRTDEQFF. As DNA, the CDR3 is TGCAGTGCAAGACCTAGCGGACGAACGGATGAGCAGTTCTTC.